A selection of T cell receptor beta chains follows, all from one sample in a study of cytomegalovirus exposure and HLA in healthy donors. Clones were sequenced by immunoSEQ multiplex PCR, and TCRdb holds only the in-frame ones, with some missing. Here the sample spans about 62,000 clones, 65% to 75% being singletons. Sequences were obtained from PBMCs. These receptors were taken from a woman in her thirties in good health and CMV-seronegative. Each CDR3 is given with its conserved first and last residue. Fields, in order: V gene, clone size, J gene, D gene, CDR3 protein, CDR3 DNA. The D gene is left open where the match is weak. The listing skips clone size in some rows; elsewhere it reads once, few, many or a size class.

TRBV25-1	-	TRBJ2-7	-	CASSGGTGGSYEQYF	TGTGCCAGCAGTGGAGGGACTGGCGGTTCCTACGAGCAGTACTTC
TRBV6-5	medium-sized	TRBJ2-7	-	CASSYSDSSLYEQYF	TGTGCCAGCAGTTACTCCGATAGCTCACTCTACGAGCAGTACTTC
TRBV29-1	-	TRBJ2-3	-	CSVVGTDTQYF	TGCAGCGTTGTCGGGACAGATACGCAGTATTTT
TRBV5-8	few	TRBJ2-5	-	CASSLYRGGETQYF	TGTGCCAGCAGCTTGTACAGGGGAGGAGAGACCCAGTACTTC
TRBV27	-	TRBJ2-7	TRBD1	CASSSGQGYEQYF	TGTGCCAGCAGCTCGGGACAGGGCTACGAGCAGTACTTC
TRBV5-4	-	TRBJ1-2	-	CASSLPAGGYTF	TGTGCCAGCAGCTTGCCGGCGGGCGGCTACACCTTC
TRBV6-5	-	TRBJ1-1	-	CASSYERGTEAFF	TGTGCCAGCAGTTACGAACGGGGCACTGAAGCTTTCTTT
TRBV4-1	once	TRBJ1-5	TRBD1	CASSRTPGTGEEPQHF	TGCGCCAGCAGCCGCACCCCTGGGACAGGGGAAGAGCCCCAGCATTTT
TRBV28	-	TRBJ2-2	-	CASKGGMFPGELFF	TGTGCCAGCAAAGGGGGTATGTTCCCCGGGGAGCTGTTTTTT
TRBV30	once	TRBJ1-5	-	CAWTPWGLDNQPQHF	TGTGCCTGGACCCCTTGGGGGCTCGACAATCAGCCCCAGCATTTT
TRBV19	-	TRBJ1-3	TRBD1	CASSSRTGRQNTIYF	TGTGCCAGTAGTTCTCGGACAGGGCGACAAAACACCATATATTTT
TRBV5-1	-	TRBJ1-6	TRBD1	CASSRDRGDSPLHF	TGCGCCAGCAGCCGGGACAGGGGAGATTCACCCCTCCACTTT
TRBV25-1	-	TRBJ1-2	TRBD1	CASSDHTGGLVNYGYTF	TGTGCCAGCAGTGACCATACAGGGGGCTTAGTGAACTATGGCTACACCTTC
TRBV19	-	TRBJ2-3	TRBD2	CASRRREPSTDTQYF	TGTGCCAGTAGGAGGCGGGAGCCTAGCACAGATACGCAGTATTTT
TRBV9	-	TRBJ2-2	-	CASSVTGFGELFF	TGTGCCAGCAGCGTAACGGGGTTCGGGGAGCTGTTTTTT
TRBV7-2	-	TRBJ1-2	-	CASIQGTSNYGYTF	TGTGCCAGCATCCAGGGGACCTCTAACTATGGCTACACCTTC
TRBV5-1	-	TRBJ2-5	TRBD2	CASNGLVSGTQYF	TGCGCCAGCAACGGACTAGTTAGCGGGACCCAGTACTTC
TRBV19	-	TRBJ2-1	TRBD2	CASSPLAGFNEQFF	TGTGCCAGTAGCCCACTAGCGGGATTCAATGAGCAGTTCTTC